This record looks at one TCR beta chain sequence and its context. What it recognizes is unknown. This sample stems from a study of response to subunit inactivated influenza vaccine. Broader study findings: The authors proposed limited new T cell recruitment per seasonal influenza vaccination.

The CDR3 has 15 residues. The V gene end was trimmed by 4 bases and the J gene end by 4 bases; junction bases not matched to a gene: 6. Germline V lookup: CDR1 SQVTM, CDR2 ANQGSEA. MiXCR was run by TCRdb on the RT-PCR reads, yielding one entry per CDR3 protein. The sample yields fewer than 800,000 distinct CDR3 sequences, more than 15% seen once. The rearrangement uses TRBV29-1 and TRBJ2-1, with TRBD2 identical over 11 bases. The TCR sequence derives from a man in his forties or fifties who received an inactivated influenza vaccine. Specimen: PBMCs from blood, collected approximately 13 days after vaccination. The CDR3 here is CSVAGGLAVYNEQFF. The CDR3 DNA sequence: TGCAGCGTTGCGGGGGGACTAGCGGTTTACAATGAGCAGTTCTTC.